This record looks at one T cell receptor (beta chain) sequence and its context. Its antigen is not identified. The time point is: pre-sensitization, week 0. The sample's treatment: therapeutic diphenylcyclopropenone sensitization with weekly scalp DPC. Unfractionated whole blood was the source of the extracted total RNA. CDR1 and CDR2 (germline): SGHKS, YYEKEE (reference sequence). Trimming pared 4 bases from V and 5 bases from J, leaving 12 bases between. The CDR3 has 14 residues. Separate cDNA molecules received unique molecular identifiers, which the library attached to them. TCRdb independently ran MiXCR on the RACE reads; one entry per CDR3 protein. The sample carries some 49,000 distinct CDR3 sequences, 9.5% to 10% recorded once. The data were obtained in a study of human T cells and chemical hapten exposure. Study information: Small volume differences among pooled libraries mainly caused per-sample TCR yield variation. Study outcomes and limitations: Donors, who had alopecia, may show an immune response that differs from healthy people's. Counts of expanded TCRs at PT1 were positively correlated with patch test score.

The V call is TRBV5-5, the J call TRBJ2-2; weak D call: TRBD1 (5 bases). Sequencing was performed on whole blood, taken in connection with sensitization to the hapten diphenylcyclopropenone (DPC). The sequence was collected from a woman aged 25 to 39 with alopecia areata. Some clones in this sample may be carry-over from other donors' samples. The CDR3 DNA is TGTGCCAGCAGCCCGGACATGTTGACCGGGGAGCTGTTTTTT. Translated: CASSPDMLTGELFF. The full variable domain, its missing parts supplied by reference TRBV5-5 and TRBJ2-2, is DAGVTQSPTHLIKTRGQQVTLRCSPISGHKSVSWYQQVLGQGPQFIFQYYEKEERGRGNFPDRFSARQFPNYSSELNVNALLLGDSALYLCASSPDMLTGELFFGEGSRLTVL.